This TCR beta chain was captured in a study of early T cells in non-severe SARS-CoV-2 infection. On the study more broadly: Chains from this unsorted whole-blood bulk RNA could not be paired.

There are 13 residues in the CDR3. CDR1 is DFQATT, CDR2 SNEGSKA, per germline (reference sequence). The V end was cut by 3 bases, the J end by 4 bases, with 10 bases between. TCRdb redid the calling of the 5' RACE reads with MiXCR, one entry per CDR3 protein. The data show tens of thousands of distinct CDR3 sequences, with approximately 7.2% seen just once and under 15% held by the top ten. The genes are TRBV20-1 and TRBJ2-1, with D unclear. The TCR comes from an adult who was a healthcare worker with PCR-confirmed SARS-CoV-2 infection or an uninfected control (not recorded which). Sequences were derived from whole blood, sampled at baseline. CDR3 residues: CSARTSEYNEQFF. The CDR3 coding sequence is TGCAGTGCTAGGACGTCAGAGTACAATGAGCAGTTCTTC.